These T cell receptor beta chains were read from a single sample in a study of OX40 agonist ivuxolimab in advanced cancers. The method was immunoSEQ multiplex PCR; TCRdb's version includes in-frame clones alone and lacks a portion of them. The sample yields thousands of clones, 65% to 70% seen once. Sequenced material: CD4+ or CD8+ T cells sorted from blood, taken in a trial of the OX40 agonist ivuxolimab. These receptors originate from an adult with an advanced solid tumor such as melanoma, head and neck, liver or kidney cancer. Both conserved end residues are trimmed from each CDR3. Fields, in order: V gene, J gene, CDR3 protein.

V gene: TRBV29-1; J gene: TRBJ2-1; CDR3 protein: SVPGTVSFNLVGEQF
V gene: TRBV6-5; J gene: TRBJ1-2; CDR3 protein: ASTSQGGGYGYT
V gene: TRBV7-9; J gene: TRBJ2-7; CDR3 protein: ASSRPRNHEQY
V gene: TRBV10-3; J gene: TRBJ2-7; CDR3 protein: ATTPESTYEQY
V gene: TRBV6-6; J gene: TRBJ2-2; CDR3 protein: ASNPSGRDTGELF
V gene: TRBV30; J gene: TRBJ2-5; CDR3 protein: AWSVSEFGETQY
V gene: TRBV30; J gene: TRBJ2-6; CDR3 protein: AWSVPETALSGANVLT
V gene: TRBV6-5; J gene: TRBJ1-5; CDR3 protein: ASSYLPEEPQH
V gene: TRBV7-8; J gene: TRBJ2-3; CDR3 protein: ASSSGLFTDTQY
V gene: TRBV11-1; J gene: TRBJ2-7; CDR3 protein: ASSLESVNEQY
V gene: TRBV4-3; J gene: TRBJ1-4; CDR3 protein: ASSQEGGGDTGRLF
V gene: TRBV20-1; J gene: TRBJ1-2; CDR3 protein: SAGDIYGYT
V gene: TRBV27; J gene: TRBJ2-3; CDR3 protein: ASSLLHYVGDTQY
V gene: TRBV6-1; J gene: TRBJ2-4; CDR3 protein: ASSALGGLGKDIQY
V gene: TRBV18; J gene: TRBJ2-7; CDR3 protein: ASSPVGGTGGAEQY
V gene: TRBV5-8; J gene: TRBJ2-3; CDR3 protein: ASSLAAREGADTQY
V gene: TRBV7-2; J gene: TRBJ2-1; CDR3 protein: ASSLVFGGEQF
V gene: TRBV7-4; J gene: TRBJ1-1; CDR3 protein: ASMQHSWEGTEAF
V gene: TRBV7-9; J gene: TRBJ2-7; CDR3 protein: AGDPSGVSEQY
V gene: TRBV5-6; J gene: TRBJ1-5; CDR3 protein: ASSLGSNQPQH
V gene: TRBV9; J gene: TRBJ1-1; CDR3 protein: ASSDAIQGAGTEAF
V gene: TRBV2; J gene: TRBJ1-6; CDR3 protein: ASSGQGSFSSPLH
V gene: TRBV6-1; J gene: TRBJ2-7; CDR3 protein: ASSETKSSEQY
V gene: TRBV4-3; J gene: TRBJ2-1; CDR3 protein: ASSHGSYNEQF
V gene: TRBV25-1; J gene: TRBJ1-2; CDR3 protein: ASSERDRDGIDGYT
V gene: TRBV29-1; J gene: TRBJ1-2; CDR3 protein: SVEMSSYGCT
V gene: TRBV2; J gene: TRBJ2-3; CDR3 protein: ASGGQGMTDTQY
V gene: TRBV7-2; J gene: TRBJ2-1; CDR3 protein: ASSFYGGNEQF
V gene: TRBV9; J gene: TRBJ2-7; CDR3 protein: ASSVARTGGLHEQY
V gene: TRBV5-5; J gene: TRBJ2-3; CDR3 protein: ASSLVDGLADTQY
V gene: TRBV7-4; J gene: TRBJ2-7; CDR3 protein: ASSLKAGFYEQY
V gene: TRBV9; J gene: TRBJ2-1; CDR3 protein: ASSDPPGSYNEQF
V gene: TRBV27; J gene: TRBJ2-3; CDR3 protein: ASSLNSLSYTDTQY
V gene: TRBV29-1; J gene: TRBJ2-7; CDR3 protein: SVSEVYEQY
V gene: TRBV27; J gene: TRBJ2-4; CDR3 protein: ASSLSLGGPAKNIQY
V gene: TRBV7-9; J gene: TRBJ2-7; CDR3 protein: ASSPSAAPYEQY
V gene: TRBV7-3; J gene: TRBJ2-1; CDR3 protein: ASCPTSGDYNEQF
V gene: TRBV19; J gene: TRBJ2-3; CDR3 protein: ASSIWRGGTDTQY
V gene: TRBV15; J gene: TRBJ2-1; CDR3 protein: ATSLSGTNEQF
V gene: TRBV4-3; J gene: TRBJ1-6; CDR3 protein: ANSQDAGVYNSPLH
V gene: TRBV2; J gene: TRBJ1-2; CDR3 protein: ASSVAGAPNYGYT
V gene: TRBV4-1; J gene: TRBJ1-2; CDR3 protein: ASSQDRTNYGYT
V gene: TRBV7-3; J gene: TRBJ2-1; CDR3 protein: ASSLTGPDNEQF
V gene: TRBV6-1; J gene: TRBJ1-1; CDR3 protein: ASSPTGNEDEAF
V gene: TRBV9; J gene: TRBJ2-1; CDR3 protein: ASSVSSGSGNEQF
V gene: TRBV4-2; J gene: TRBJ2-7; CDR3 protein: ASSNWTGIDEQY
V gene: TRBV27; J gene: TRBJ1-2; CDR3 protein: ASSLSAGSLYGYT
V gene: TRBV6-5; J gene: TRBJ1-6; CDR3 protein: ASSTEFANSPLH
V gene: TRBV19; J gene: TRBJ2-4; CDR3 protein: ASSMTGRGGRRAKNIQY
V gene: TRBV4-2; J gene: TRBJ1-4; CDR3 protein: ASSQGTDRHNEKLF
V gene: TRBV28; J gene: TRBJ2-7; CDR3 protein: ASSLPIGGGYDSYEQY
V gene: TRBV2; J gene: TRBJ2-7; CDR3 protein: ASSHVSYEQY
V gene: TRBV13; J gene: TRBJ2-2; CDR3 protein: ASRSRGDTGELF
V gene: TRBV27; J gene: TRBJ2-2; CDR3 protein: ASSWNVRPGLAGGNTGELF
V gene: TRBV19; J gene: TRBJ2-1; CDR3 protein: ASSTPPTGLDEQF
V gene: TRBV6-1; J gene: TRBJ2-1; CDR3 protein: ASSLDSNDDNEQF
V gene: TRBV19; J gene: TRBJ1-1; CDR3 protein: ASTLRGIPNTEAF